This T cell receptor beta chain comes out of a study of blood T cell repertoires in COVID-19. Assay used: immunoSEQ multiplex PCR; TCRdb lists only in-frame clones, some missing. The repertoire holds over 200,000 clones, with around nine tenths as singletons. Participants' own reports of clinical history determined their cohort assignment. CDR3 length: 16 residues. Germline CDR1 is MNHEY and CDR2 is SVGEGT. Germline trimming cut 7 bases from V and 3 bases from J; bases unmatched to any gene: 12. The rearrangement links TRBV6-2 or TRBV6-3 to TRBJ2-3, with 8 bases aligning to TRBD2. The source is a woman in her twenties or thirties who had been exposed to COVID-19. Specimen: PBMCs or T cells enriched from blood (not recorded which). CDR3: CASTPGGGIITDTQYF. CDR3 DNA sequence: TGTGCCAGCACCCCGGGGGGGGGAATAATAACAGATACGCAGTATTTT.